These 15 T cell receptor beta chains were all obtained from the same sample, sequenced in a study of PD-L1 blockade in urothelial cancer. TCRdb keeps only in-frame clones here, not all; method: immunoSEQ multiplex PCR. The sample has about 49,000 clones; 70% to 80% are singletons. As to time point: pretreatment peripheral blood. The material was PBMCs, obtained around atezolizumab (anti-PD-L1) treatment. The receptors come from a man in his sixties or seventies with urothelial cancer.

The J gene is TRBJ1-3, the V gene TRBV5-6; TRBD1 matches at 7 bases. The CDR3 has 17 residues. V lost 1 base to trimming and J lost 2 bases; unmatched junction nucleotides: 9. Germline V gene data show CDR1 as SGHDT and CDR2 as YYEEEE. CDR3 sequence reads: CASSLPSADRAGNTIYF. The CDR3 region has the DNA TGTGCCAGCAGCTTGCCTTCCGCTGACAGGGCTGGAAACACCATATATTTT.

This clone was observed a few times. The identical CDR3 is also encoded by other nucleotide sequences in the sample. The rearrangement joins TRBV30 to TRBJ1-2; no clear D. The CDR3 is 11 amino acids. Trimming stripped 3 bases from V and 4 bases from J, with 6 bases between. CDR1 and CDR2 from the germline V gene are GTSNPN and SVGIG (reference sequence). The CDR3 sequence: CAWSPLYGYTF. Written as DNA, the CDR3 is TGTGCCTGGAGCCCCCTCTATGGCTACACCTTC.

V gene TRBV19 combines with J gene TRBJ2-5, with TRBD1 matching over 7 bases. This CDR3 has 16 amino acids. CDR1 and CDR2 from the germline V gene are LNHDA and SQIVND (reference sequence). Trimming removed 4 bases from V and 1 base from J; junction bases left unmatched: 9. The CDR3, as DNA: TGTGCCAGTAGTACCCCAGGTTCAGGGGGCCAAGAGACCCAGTACTTC. This sequence encodes CASSTPGSGGQETQYF.

This chain connects TRBV28 to TRBJ2-7; maybe TRBD1 (5 bases). V was shortened by 2 bases and J by 0 bases, with 8 bases between the two germline ends. CDR3 length: 14 residues. Germline loops: CDR1 MDHEN, CDR2 SYDVKM. The CDR3 sequence is CASSLMGPSYEQYF. The CDR3 DNA sequence: TGTGCCAGCAGTTTAATGGGGCCCTCCTACGAGCAGTACTTC.

To note about this clone: Other DNA sequences in the same sample also yield this CDR3. This chain joins TRBV10-2 and TRBJ1-1; D gene ambiguous. The CDR3 consists of 15 residues. Trimming removed 0 bases at V and 0 bases at J, with 8 bases between. In germline, CDR1 is WSHSY, CDR2 SAAADI. DNA for the CDR3: TGCGCCAGCAGTGAGTCACGCGGAATGAACACTGAAGCTTTCTTT. Its translation is CASSESRGMNTEAFF.

This chain connects TRBV7-9 to TRBJ2-7; tentative D call: TRBD1 (6 bases). V lost 3 bases, J lost 6 bases, and 12 bases lay in between. This CDR3 spans 13 amino acids. Looked up from germline, CDR1 is SEHNR and CDR2 is FQNEAQ (reference sequence). CDR3 region: CASSLSSGVEQYF. CDR3 nucleotides: TGTGCCAGCAGCTTGAGTTCAGGGGTCGAGCAGTACTTC.

The V gene is TRBV6-1, the J gene TRBJ1-4; 10 nucleotides line up with TRBD1. The CDR3 runs 14 residues. V lost 6 bases to trimming and J lost 7 bases; unmatched junction nucleotides: 5. CDR1 is MNHNS and CDR2 is SASEGT in the germline V gene. The CDR3 DNA reads TGTGCCAGCAGATCGACAGGGGGCAGTGAAAAACTGTTTTTT. This translates into CASRSTGGSEKLFF.

This chain connects TRBV4-2 to TRBJ2-2; D gene unclear. The germline CDR1 and CDR2 sequences are LGHNA and YNFKEQ. The V end was cut by 0 bases, the J end by 3 bases, with 11 bases between. The CDR3 is 16 residues long. CDR3 region: CASSQEFRRDTGELFF. The CDR3 region has the DNA TGTGCCAGCAGCCAAGAATTTCGTCGCGACACCGGGGAGCTGTTTTTT.

The chain couples TRBV5-4 to TRBJ1-5, with no clear D. The germline CDR1 and CDR2 sequences are SGHNT and YYREEE (reference sequence). The V and J ends lost 4 bases and 3 bases respectively, with 8 bases between them. CDR3 length equals 13 residues. The CDR3 loop reads CASSPGLNQPQHF. For the CDR3, the DNA is TGTGCCAGCAGCCCTGGGCTCAATCAGCCCCAGCATTTT.

The chain couples TRBV6-5 to TRBJ2-7, with TRBD1 as a possible D gene (6 bases). The CDR3 has 13 amino acids. Germline V gene data show CDR1 as MNHEY and CDR2 as SVGAGI. V lost 8 bases and J 5 bases, leaving 16 bases between the germline ends. The CDR3 DNA reads TGTGCCAGCCGGGGACATCGGCAGGACGAGCAGTACTTC. It specifies CASRGHRQDEQYF.

The V call is TRBV10-1, the J call TRBJ2-4, with 13 bases aligning to TRBD2. The germline CDR1 and CDR2 sequences are WNHNN and SYGVQD (reference sequence). The CDR3 covers 16 residues. The junction had 5 bases not matched to a gene; V was cut back by 3 bases and J by 6 bases. CDR3 loop: CASSDGTSGKGNIQYF. CDR3 coding DNA: TGCGCCAGCAGTGATGGGACTAGCGGGAAAGGAAACATTCAGTACTTC.

V and J are TRBV29-1 and TRBJ1-1; D perhaps matches TRBD1 (5 bases). Deletions cut 6 bases from V and 1 base from J, with 12 bases between. CDR1 and CDR2 (germline): SQVTM, ANQGSEA. This CDR3 is built from 13 residues. For the CDR3, the DNA is TGCAGCGTCCTGGGAACAGGGAACACTGAAGCTTTCTTT. This encodes CSVLGTGNTEAFF.

The genes are TRBV5-4 and TRBJ2-3; 16 bases line up with TRBD2. This CDR3 comprises 17 residues. The J segment lost 3 bases and the V segment lost 4 bases, leaving 5 bases of the junction unmatched. Germline V gene data show CDR1 as SGHNT and CDR2 as YYREEE (reference sequence). CDR3 residues: CASSKGLAGGRTDTQYF. CDR3 bases: TGTGCCAGCAGCAAGGGACTAGCGGGAGGGAGGACAGATACGCAGTATTTT. The whole variable domain, remainder taken from reference TRBV5-4 and TRBJ2-3, is ETGVTQSPTHLIKTRGQQVTLRCSSQSGHNTVSWYQQALGQGPQFIFQYYREEENGRGNFPPRFSGLQFPNYSSELNVNALELDDSALYLCASSKGLAGGRTDTQYFGPGTRLTVL.

This rearrangement joins TRBV5-1 to TRBJ2-7; 10 bases map to TRBD1. The germline V gene has CDR1 SGHRS and CDR2 YFSETQ. The CDR3 runs to 15 residues. V was clipped by 4 bases and J by 5 bases; unmatched bases: 9. CDR3 DNA: TGCGCCAGCAGCCCGGGACAGGGGAATCTCCACGAGCAGTACTTC. This encodes CASSPGQGNLHEQYF.

A single count supports this clone. The chain joins TRBV5-1 to TRBJ2-7; possibly TRBD2 for D (6 bases). This CDR3 region has 14 residues. The V gene lost 0 bases and the J gene lost 0 bases, with 7 bases spanning the gap. The germline V gene encodes CDR1 SGHRS and CDR2 YFSETQ. CDR3 in DNA: TGCGCCAGCAGCTTGGCTAGCGCCTCCTACGAGCAGTACTTC. Translation: CASSLASASYEQYF.